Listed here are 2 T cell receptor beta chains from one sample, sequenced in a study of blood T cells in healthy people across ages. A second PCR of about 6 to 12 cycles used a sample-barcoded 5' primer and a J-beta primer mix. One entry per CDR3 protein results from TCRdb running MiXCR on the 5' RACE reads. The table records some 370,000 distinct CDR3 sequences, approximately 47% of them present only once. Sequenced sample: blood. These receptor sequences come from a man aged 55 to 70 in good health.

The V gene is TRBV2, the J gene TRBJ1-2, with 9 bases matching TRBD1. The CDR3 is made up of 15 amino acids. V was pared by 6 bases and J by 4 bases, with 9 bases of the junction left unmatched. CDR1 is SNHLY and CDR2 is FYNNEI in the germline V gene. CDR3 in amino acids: CASRGGGQGSYGYTF. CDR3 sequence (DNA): TGTGCCAGCAGGGGGGGCGGACAGGGGTCCTATGGCTACACCTTC. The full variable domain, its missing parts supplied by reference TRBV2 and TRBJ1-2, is EPEVTQTPSHQVTQMGQEVILRCVPISNHLYFYWYRQILGQKVEFLVSFYNNEISEKSEIFDDQFSVERPDGSNFTLKIRSTKLEDSAMYFCASRGGGQGSYGYTFGSGTRLTVV.

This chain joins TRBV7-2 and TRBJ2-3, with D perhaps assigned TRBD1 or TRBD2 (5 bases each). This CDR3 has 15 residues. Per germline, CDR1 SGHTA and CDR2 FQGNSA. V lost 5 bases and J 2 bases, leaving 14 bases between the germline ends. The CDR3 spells CASSTRDGATDTQYF. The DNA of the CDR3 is TGTGCCAGCAGCACTCGGGACGGAGCCACAGATACGCAGTATTTT.